These T cell receptor beta chains were read from a single sample in a study of T cell changes during pregnancy in multiple sclerosis. Method: immunoSEQ multiplex PCR; TCRdb's copy keeps in-frame clones and lacks some. There are tens of thousands of clones in the sample; 93% occur only once, and around 1.8% lies in the top ten. The starting material was peripheral blood, obtained after pregnancy. The source is a female donor with multiple sclerosis, enrolled in a pregnancy study. Each CDR3 is given with its conserved first and last residue. Each record gives: J gene, V gene, CDR3 protein.

J: TRBJ1-1
V: TRBV5-4
CDR3: CASSPGHLMNTEAFF

J: TRBJ2-1
V: TRBV7-6
CDR3: CAADWAGTSGIFHNEQFF

J: TRBJ2-3
V: TRBV5-6
CDR3: CASSFRGRDTQYF

J: TRBJ2-3
V: TRBV30
CDR3: CAWSRSRGSRTDTQYF

J: TRBJ1-2
V: TRBV19
CDR3: CASSIDRTPNYGYTF

J: TRBJ2-6
V: TRBV4-3
CDR3: CASSQDLTGGMPGANVLTF

J: TRBJ2-3
V: TRBV5-4
CDR3: CASSSLVSTDTQYF

J: TRBJ2-5
V: TRBV30
CDR3: CAWSSEVPQYF

J: TRBJ1-2
V: TRBV7-2
CDR3: CASSLSGTTNYGYTF

J: TRBJ2-7
V: TRBV28
CDR3: CASSFETGGSYEQYF

J: TRBJ2-2
V: TRBV27
CDR3: CASSFFAGDGLAGELFF

J: TRBJ2-6
V: TRBV7-9
CDR3: CASSLTSHSGANVLTF

J: TRBJ1-2
V: TRBV29-1
CDR3: CSVEDPFSDRANYGYTF

J: TRBJ2-2
V: TRBV19
CDR3: CASSIMGGVGGELFF

J: TRBJ1-3
V: TRBV4-1
CDR3: CASSQVTGGSGNTIYF

J: TRBJ1-1
V: TRBV6-5
CDR3: CASSYTGLNEAFF

J: TRBJ1-1
V: TRBV19
CDR3: CASSRQYTEAFF

J: TRBJ2-7
V: TRBV7-2
CDR3: CASSWRPGLAGVGLGEQYF

J: TRBJ2-7
V: TRBV9
CDR3: CASSVGGTGEQYF

J: TRBJ2-7
V: TRBV18
CDR3: CASSPLPQDRVDEQYF

J: TRBJ1-1
V: TRBV5-4
CDR3: CASSSPKTGRITEAFF

J: TRBJ1-1
V: TRBV25-1
CDR3: CASSDAGQDTEAFF

J: TRBJ2-3
V: TRBV14
CDR3: CASRLSGSTDTQYF

J: TRBJ2-7
V: TRBV28
CDR3: CASSSSGHTYEQYF

J: TRBJ2-3
V: TRBV5-1
CDR3: CASSYISGQGVWDTQYF

J: TRBJ2-7
V: TRBV20-1
CDR3: CSARVTYEQYF

J: TRBJ1-3
V: TRBV4-3
CDR3: CASSQAGTGSGNTIYF